This T cell receptor (beta chain) is drawn from a study of Ad26.COV2.S vaccination and SARS-CoV-2 variants. Only in-frame clones appear in the TCRdb table, and some are missing; sequencing was by immunoSEQ multiplex PCR. The sample has some 390,000 clones, 70% to 90% seen once. Treatment described: 15 to 20 received Ad26.COV2.S at low or high dose, single or two shots; roughly five received placebo; per-sample allocation not given. The study sampled participants on day 63 after the first vaccine or placebo injection. An Ad26 vector carrying the Wuhan-strain SARS-CoV-2 spike served as the vaccine. The CDR3 is made up of 14 amino acids. With V trimmed by 5 bases and J by 4 bases, 7 bases remained unmatched. Germline values: CDR1 SEHNR, CDR2 FQNEAQ (reference sequence).

The clonotype comes from a person between 18 and 65 years old who received the Ad26.COV2.S COVID-19 vaccine or a placebo. The sample here was peripheral blood, taken in a trial of Ad26.COV2.S vaccine versus placebo. The V gene is TRBV7-9, the J gene TRBJ1-2; 7 nucleotides align to TRBD1. The CDR3 DNA reads as TGTGCCAGCAGCCCGACAGGGTTCGCCTATGGCTACACCTTC. Amino acids: CASSPTGFAYGYTF.